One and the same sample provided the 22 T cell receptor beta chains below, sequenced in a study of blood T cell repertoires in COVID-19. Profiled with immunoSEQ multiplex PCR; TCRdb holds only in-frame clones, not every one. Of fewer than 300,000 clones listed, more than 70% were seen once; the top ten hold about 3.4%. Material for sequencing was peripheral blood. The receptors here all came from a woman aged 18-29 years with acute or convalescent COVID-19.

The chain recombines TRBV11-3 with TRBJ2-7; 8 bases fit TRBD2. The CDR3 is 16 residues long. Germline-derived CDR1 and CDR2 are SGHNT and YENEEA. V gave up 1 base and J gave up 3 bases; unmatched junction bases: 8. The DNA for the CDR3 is TGTGCCAGCAGCTTAGGGCCCTTAAGCGGGGGCTACGAGCAGTACTTC. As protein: CASSLGPLSGGYEQYF.

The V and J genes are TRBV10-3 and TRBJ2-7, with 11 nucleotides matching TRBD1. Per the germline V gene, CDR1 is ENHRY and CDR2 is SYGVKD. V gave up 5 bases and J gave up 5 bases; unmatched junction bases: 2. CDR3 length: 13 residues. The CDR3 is CAISWDRGNEQYF. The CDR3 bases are TGTGCCATCAGTTGGGACAGGGGGAACGAGCAGTACTTC.

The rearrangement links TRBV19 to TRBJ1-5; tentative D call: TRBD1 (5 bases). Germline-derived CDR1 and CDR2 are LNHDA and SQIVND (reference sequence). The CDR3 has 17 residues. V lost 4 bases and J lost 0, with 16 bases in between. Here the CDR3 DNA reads TGTGCCAGTAGTAGGGGGGTATGGCCTAATAGCAATCAGCCCCAGCATTTT. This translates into CASSRGVWPNSNQPQHF.

CDR3 DNA sequence: TGTGTGACCAGCACCGCAGGGGATGGCATGGCCGATGAAAAACTGTTTTTT. Translating gives CVTSTAGDGMADEKLFF. This sequence joins TRBV27 and TRBJ1-4, with D tentatively TRBD1 (6 bases). Per the germline V gene, CDR1 is MNHEY and CDR2 is SMNVEV (reference sequence). The CDR3 length is 17 residues.

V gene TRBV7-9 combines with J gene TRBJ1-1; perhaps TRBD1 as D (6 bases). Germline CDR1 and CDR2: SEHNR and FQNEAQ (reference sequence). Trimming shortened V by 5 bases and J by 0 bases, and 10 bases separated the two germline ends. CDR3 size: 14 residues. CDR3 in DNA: TGTGCCAGCAGCCCAGGGGCAGTGAACACTGAAGCTTTCTTT. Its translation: CASSPGAVNTEAFF.

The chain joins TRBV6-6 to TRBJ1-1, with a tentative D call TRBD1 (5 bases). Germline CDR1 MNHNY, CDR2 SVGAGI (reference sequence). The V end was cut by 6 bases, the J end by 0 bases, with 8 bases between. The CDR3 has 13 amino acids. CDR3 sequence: CASSGHMNTEAFF. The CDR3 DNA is TGTGCCAGCAGCGGACACATGAACACTGAAGCTTTCTTT.

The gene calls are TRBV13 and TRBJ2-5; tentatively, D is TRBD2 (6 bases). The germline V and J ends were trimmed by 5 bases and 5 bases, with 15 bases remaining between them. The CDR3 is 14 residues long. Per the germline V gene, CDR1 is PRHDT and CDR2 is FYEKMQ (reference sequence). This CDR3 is CASSAGLAGETQYF. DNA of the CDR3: TGTGCCAGCAGCGCGGGGCTAGCCGGGGAGACCCAGTACTTC.

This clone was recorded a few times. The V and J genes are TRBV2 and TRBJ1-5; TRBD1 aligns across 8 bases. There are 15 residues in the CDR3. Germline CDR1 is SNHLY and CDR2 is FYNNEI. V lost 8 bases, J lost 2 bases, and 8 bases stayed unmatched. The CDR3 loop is CASAKDRVGNQPQHF. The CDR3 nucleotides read TGTGCCAGCGCTAAGGACAGGGTGGGCAATCAGCCCCAGCATTTT.

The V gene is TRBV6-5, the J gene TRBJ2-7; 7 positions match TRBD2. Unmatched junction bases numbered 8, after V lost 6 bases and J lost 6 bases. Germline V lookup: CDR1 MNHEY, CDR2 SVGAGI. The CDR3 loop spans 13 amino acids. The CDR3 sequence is CASSRTSESEQYF. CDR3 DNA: TGTGCCAGCAGCCGAACTAGCGAGTCCGAGCAGTACTTC.

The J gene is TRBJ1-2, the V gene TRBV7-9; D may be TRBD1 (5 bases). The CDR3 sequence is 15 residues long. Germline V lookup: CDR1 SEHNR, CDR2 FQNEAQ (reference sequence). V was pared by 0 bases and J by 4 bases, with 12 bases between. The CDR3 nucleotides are TGTGCCAGCAGCTTAGCGGTGAGGGGACTCTATGGCTACACCTTC. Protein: CASSLAVRGLYGYTF.

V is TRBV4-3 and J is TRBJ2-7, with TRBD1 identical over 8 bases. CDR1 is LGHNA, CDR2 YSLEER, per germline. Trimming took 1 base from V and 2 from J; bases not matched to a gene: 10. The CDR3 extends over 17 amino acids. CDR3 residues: CASSQGPPGQVPYEQYF. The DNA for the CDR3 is TGCGCCAGCAGCCAAGGACCTCCGGGACAGGTGCCCTACGAGCAGTACTTC.

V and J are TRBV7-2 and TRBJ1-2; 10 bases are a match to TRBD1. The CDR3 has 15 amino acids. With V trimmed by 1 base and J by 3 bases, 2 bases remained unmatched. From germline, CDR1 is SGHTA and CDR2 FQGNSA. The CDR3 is CASSLDGTGDYGYTF. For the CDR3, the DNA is TGTGCCAGCAGCTTAGACGGGACAGGGGACTATGGCTACACCTTC.

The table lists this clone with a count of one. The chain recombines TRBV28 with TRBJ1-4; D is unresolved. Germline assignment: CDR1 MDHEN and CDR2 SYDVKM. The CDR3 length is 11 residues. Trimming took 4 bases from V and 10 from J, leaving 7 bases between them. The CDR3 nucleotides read TGTGCCAGCAGTTCCTCGGTAAAACTGTTTTTT. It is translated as CASSSSVKLFF.

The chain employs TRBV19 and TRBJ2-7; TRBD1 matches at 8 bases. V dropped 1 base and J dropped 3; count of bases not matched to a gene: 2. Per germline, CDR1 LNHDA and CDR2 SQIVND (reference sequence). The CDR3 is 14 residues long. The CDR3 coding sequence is TGTGCCAGTAGTATAGCAGGACAGGGCTACGAGCAGTACTTC. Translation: CASSIAGQGYEQYF.

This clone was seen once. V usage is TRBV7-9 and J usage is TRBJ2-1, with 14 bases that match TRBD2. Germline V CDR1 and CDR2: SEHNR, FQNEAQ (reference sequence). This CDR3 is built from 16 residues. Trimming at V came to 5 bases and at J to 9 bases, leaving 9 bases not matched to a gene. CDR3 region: CASSKSGLAGAGEQFF. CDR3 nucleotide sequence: TGTGCCAGCAGCAAATCGGGACTAGCGGGAGCGGGTGAGCAGTTCTTC.

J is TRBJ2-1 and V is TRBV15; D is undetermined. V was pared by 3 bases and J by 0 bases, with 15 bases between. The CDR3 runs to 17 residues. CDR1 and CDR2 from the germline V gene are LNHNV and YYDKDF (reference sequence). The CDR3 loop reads CATSRGLSIGSYNEQFF. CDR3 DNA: TGTGCCACCAGCAGGGGCCTAAGTATAGGCTCCTACAATGAGCAGTTCTTC.

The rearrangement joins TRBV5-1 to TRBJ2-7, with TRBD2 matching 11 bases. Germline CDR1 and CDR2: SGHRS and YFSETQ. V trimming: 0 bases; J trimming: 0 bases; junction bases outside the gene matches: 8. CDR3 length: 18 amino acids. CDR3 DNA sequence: TGCGCCAGCAGCTTGGGACCCATAGCGGGAGGGCCCTCCTACGAGCAGTACTTC. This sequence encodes CASSLGPIAGGPSYEQYF.

The CDR3 DNA follows: TGTGCCAGCAGTTACTCGACAGGGGGACCCTACGAGCAGTACTTC. Protein: CASSYSTGGPYEQYF. This sequence joins TRBV6-2 or TRBV6-3 and TRBJ2-7; 9 positions match TRBD1. CDR3 length: 15 amino acids. The V segment lost 0 bases and the J segment 2 bases; nucleotides outside the gene matches: 2. Looked up from germline, CDR1 is MNHEY and CDR2 is SVGEGT.

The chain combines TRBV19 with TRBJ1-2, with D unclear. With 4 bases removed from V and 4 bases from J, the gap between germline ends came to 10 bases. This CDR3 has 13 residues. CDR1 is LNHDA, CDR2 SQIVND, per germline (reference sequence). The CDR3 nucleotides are TGTGCCAGTAGTAGGGCAGACGTCTATGGCTACACCTTC. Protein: CASSRADVYGYTF. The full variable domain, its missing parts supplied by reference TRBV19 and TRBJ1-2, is DGGITQSPKYLFRKEGQNVTLSCEQNLNHDAMYWYRQDPGQGLRLIYYSQIVNDFQKGDIAEGYSVSREKKESFPLTVTSAQKNPTAFYLCASSRADVYGYTFGSGTRLTVV.

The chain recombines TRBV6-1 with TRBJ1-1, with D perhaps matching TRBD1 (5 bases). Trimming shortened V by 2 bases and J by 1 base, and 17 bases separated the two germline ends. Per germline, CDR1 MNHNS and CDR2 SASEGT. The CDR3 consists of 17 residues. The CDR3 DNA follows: TGTGCCAGCAGTGAAATTAGGGGAGCGGGTGGGAACACTGAAGCTTTCTTT. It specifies CASSEIRGAGGNTEAFF.

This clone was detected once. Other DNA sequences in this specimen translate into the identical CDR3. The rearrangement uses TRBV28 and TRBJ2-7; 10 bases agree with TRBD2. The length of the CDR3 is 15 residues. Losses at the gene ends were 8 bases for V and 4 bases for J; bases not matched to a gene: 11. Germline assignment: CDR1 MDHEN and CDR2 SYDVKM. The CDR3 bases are TGTGCCAGCCGAAGCGGGTCTAGCGGGAGTTACGAGCAGTACTTC. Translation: CASRSGSSGSYEQYF.

The CDR3 loop is CASSFGGSAPEAFF. The CDR3 DNA is TGTGCCAGCAGTTTCGGGGGGTCCGCCCCTGAAGCTTTCTTT. The rearrangement joins TRBV28 to TRBJ1-1; weak D call: TRBD1 (5 bases). This CDR3 has 14 residues. The V gene's germline CDR1 is MDHEN and CDR2 SYDVKM. Between the trimmed V and J ends, which lost 3 bases and 6 bases, there was a span of 14 bases. Variable domain in full (rest from reference TRBV28 and TRBJ1-1): DVKVTQSSRYLVKRTGEKVFLECVQDMDHENMFWYRQDPGLGLRLIYFSYDVKMKEKGDIPEGYSVSREKKERFSLILESASTNQTSMYLCASSFGGSAPEAFFGQGTRLTVV.